This TCR beta chain was found in a study of human T cells and chemical hapten exposure. Study background: Mostly female, the patients presented with alopecia areata, totalis or universalis.

This CDR3 is built from 15 residues. The V and J ends lost 2 bases and 1 base respectively, with 10 bases between them. Germline CDR1 reads MNHEY; CDR2 reads SVGAGI. In the source study's methods: Sample TCR totals centred on a median of approximately 100,000, ranging roughly 20,000 to 750,000. Using its own MiXCR run on the RACE reads, TCRdb lists one record per CDR3 protein. The V and J calls reflect TCRdb's pipeline rather than the authors' work. The repertoire consists of roughly 100,000 distinct CDR3 sequences, with more than 10% occurring once and the leading ten covering about 3%. The time point was: pre-sensitization, week 0. Noted treatment: therapeutic diphenylcyclopropenone sensitization with weekly scalp DPC. Staff drew blood before applying each patch test. Unfractionated whole blood yielded total RNA. This clonotype turned up a few times.

The clonotype originates from a woman aged 55-75 years with alopecia areata. Some clones in this sample may be carry-over from other donors' samples. This sample comprised whole blood, obtained in connection with sensitization to the hapten diphenylcyclopropenone (DPC). The chain employs TRBV6-5 and TRBJ2-3; no clear D. The CDR3 nucleotides are TGTGCCAGCAGTTACACCCTTCTTGGCACAGATACGCAGTATTTT. Its protein product is CASSYTLLGTDTQYF.